The 13 T cell receptor beta chains presented below share a single source sample, sequenced in a study of memory CD4+ T cells and cytomegalovirus serostatus. The sort gate was single viable CD3+CD4+CD8-CD45RO+ cells for memory CD4+ T cells. The table came from immunoSEQ multiplex PCR; TCRdb's copy has only in-frame clones and leaves some out. The data show under 55,000 clones, with roughly four fifths seen just once and around 1.6% held by the top ten. Specimen: memory CD4+ T cells from blood. The receptor set was obtained from an adult in good health and CMV-seronegative.

The rearrangement joins TRBV7-8 to TRBJ2-5, with a weak D call TRBD1 (5 bases). Trimming shortened V by 5 bases and J by 4 bases, and 20 bases separated the two germline ends. The germline CDR1 and CDR2 sequences are SGHVS and FQNEAQ. The CDR3 length is 16 residues. The CDR3 DNA sequence: TGTGCCAGCAGCCTAAACCCAGGGTTACTTCTAGAGACCCAGTACTTC. It specifies CASSLNPGLLLETQYF.

The V call is TRBV7-2, the J call TRBJ2-1; D is perhaps TRBD1 (6 bases). The CDR3 contains 14 residues. V dropped 10 bases and J dropped 8 bases, with 21 bases sitting between them. In germline, CDR1 is SGHTA, CDR2 FQGNSA. In DNA, the CDR3 is TGTGCCATCCCGAAACAGGGAGTCCTCCATGAGCAGTTCTTC. Amino acids: CAIPKQGVLHEQFF.

The chain has TRBV28 and TRBJ2-7; TRBD1 matches 10 bases. Unmatched junction bases numbered 7, after V lost 8 bases and J lost 0 bases. Germline loops: CDR1 MDHEN, CDR2 SYDVKM. The CDR3 sequence is 15 residues long. Here the CDR3 DNA reads TGTGCCAGCCGACAAGACAGGGGGCACTCCTACGAGCAGTACTTC. It encodes CASRQDRGHSYEQYF.

V is TRBV7-2 and J is TRBJ2-7; TRBD2 aligns across 7 bases. The CDR3 has 15 amino acids. The trim removed 5 bases at V and 4 bases at J, leaving 11 bases unmatched. Germline values: CDR1 SGHTA, CDR2 FQGNSA. CDR3 sequence reads: CASSPYGAGIYEQYF. The CDR3 DNA sequence: TGTGCCAGCAGCCCCTACGGAGCGGGGATATACGAGCAGTACTTC. Filled out from reference TRBV7-2 and TRBJ2-7, the complete variable domain reads GAGVSQSPSNKVTEKGKDVELRCDPISGHTALYWYRQSLGQGLEFLIYFQGNSAPDKSGLPSDRFSAERTGGSVSTLTIQRTQQEDSAVYLCASSPYGAGIYEQYFGPGTRLTVT.

J is TRBJ2-3 and V is TRBV27; TRBD1 matches 7 bases. The CDR3 loop spans 13 amino acids. Germline V gene lookup returns CDR1 MNHEY and CDR2 SMNVEV (reference sequence). The ends lost 3 bases at V and 10 bases at J; junction bases unmatched: 7. CDR3 sequence: CASSLNRGFAQYF. As DNA, the CDR3 is TGTGCCAGCAGTTTGAACAGGGGTTTTGCGCAGTATTTT.

This clone appeared a few times. This sequence joins TRBV5-8 and TRBJ1-5; 7 bases are a match to TRBD1. Germline V gives CDR1 SGHTS, CDR2 YDEGEE. Trimming at V came to 0 bases and at J to 6 bases, leaving 6 bases not matched to a gene. The CDR3 runs 15 residues. This CDR3 is CASSLGQGVGQPQHF. The CDR3 nucleotides are TGTGCCAGCAGCTTGGGTCAGGGGGTCGGTCAGCCCCAGCATTTT. Filled out from reference TRBV5-8 and TRBJ1-5, the complete variable domain reads EAGVTQSPTHLIKTRGQQATLRCSPISGHTSVYWYQQALGLGLQFLLWYDEGEERNRGNFPPRFSGRQFPNYSSELNVNALELEDSALYLCASSLGQGVGQPQHFGDGTRLSIL.

The rearrangement links TRBV6-8 to TRBJ1-3; possibly TRBD1 for D (5 bases). The CDR3 covers 18 residues. Germline-derived CDR1 and CDR2 are MNHGY and SAAAGT. The V and J ends lost 2 bases and 1 base respectively, with 18 bases between them. The chain's CDR3 is CASSYGGAASQSGNTIYF. In DNA form, the CDR3 reads TGTGCCAGCAGTTACGGAGGGGCCGCGTCTCAATCTGGAAACACCATATATTTT.

This clone was recorded a few times. This chain uses TRBV7-2 with TRBJ2-5, with D perhaps TRBD2 (5 bases). This CDR3 comprises 13 residues. Trimming removed 5 bases from V and 7 bases from J, with 14 bases in between. The germline CDR1 and CDR2 sequences are SGHTA and FQGNSA. The CDR3 spells CASSPSHGRTQYF. CDR3 in DNA: TGTGCCAGCAGCCCGTCCCATGGGAGGACCCAGTACTTC.

The chain combines TRBV19 with TRBJ2-5, with 9 bases identical to TRBD1. V dropped 5 bases and J dropped 5; count of bases not matched to a gene: 6. CDR3 length: 14 residues. Germline assignment: CDR1 LNHDA and CDR2 SQIVND (reference sequence). DNA of the CDR3: TGTGCCAGTAGTCCGGGGACAGGGAAGGAGACCCAGTACTTC. This gives the protein CASSPGTGKETQYF. The full variable domain, its missing parts supplied by reference TRBV19 and TRBJ2-5, is DGGITQSPKYLFRKEGQNVTLSCEQNLNHDAMYWYRQDPGQGLRLIYYSQIVNDFQKGDIAEGYSVSREKKESFPLTVTSAQKNPTAFYLCASSPGTGKETQYFGPGTRLLVL.

The chain uses TRBV4-3 and TRBJ2-3; D gene uncertain. Germline CDR1 reads LGHNA; CDR2 reads YSLEER. V lost 1 base, J lost 0 bases, and 8 bases lay in between. The CDR3 consists of 15 residues. The chain's CDR3 is CASSQGSRSTDTQYF. In DNA form, the CDR3 reads TGCGCCAGCAGCCAAGGGTCCAGGAGCACAGATACGCAGTATTTT.

In DNA, the CDR3 is TGTGCCAGCAGCTTCGTACCCTACAATGAGCAGTTCTTC. It codes for CASSFVPYNEQFF. This rearrangement joins TRBV7-2 to TRBJ2-1; D remains unclear. V was cut by 3 bases and J by 2 bases, with 5 bases left in between. Germline CDR1 is SGHTA and CDR2 is FQGNSA. The CDR3 extends over 13 amino acids.

This clone was detected only a few times. The chain carries TRBV7-9 and TRBJ1-1; no clear D. Trimming cost V 7 bases and J 5 bases, with 17 bases left between them. CDR1 SEHNR and CDR2 FQNEAQ come from the germline V gene (reference sequence). There are 14 residues in the CDR3. The CDR3, as DNA: TGTGCCAGCACGGCGGACTTTTCTCGTACTGAAGCTTTCTTT. It codes for CASTADFSRTEAFF.

The rearrangement joins TRBV27 to TRBJ2-5, with 9 bases that match TRBD1. V gave up 4 bases and J gave up 5 bases; unmatched junction bases: 2. CDR1 is MNHEY and CDR2 is SMNVEV in the germline V gene (reference sequence). The CDR3 loop spans 13 amino acids. The CDR3 here is CASSSGQGETQYF. The CDR3 DNA reads TGTGCCAGCAGTTCTGGACAGGGGGAGACCCAGTACTTC.